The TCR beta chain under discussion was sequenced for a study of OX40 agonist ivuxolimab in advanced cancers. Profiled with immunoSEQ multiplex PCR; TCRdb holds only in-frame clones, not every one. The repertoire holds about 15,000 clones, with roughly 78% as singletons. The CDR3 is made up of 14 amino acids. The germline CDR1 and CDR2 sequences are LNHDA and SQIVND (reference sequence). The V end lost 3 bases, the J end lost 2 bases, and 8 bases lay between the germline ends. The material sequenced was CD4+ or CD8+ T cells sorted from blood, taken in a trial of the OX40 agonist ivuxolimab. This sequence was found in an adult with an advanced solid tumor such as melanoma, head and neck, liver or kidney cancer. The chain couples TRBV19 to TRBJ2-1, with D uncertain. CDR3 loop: CASSIRAAYNEQFF. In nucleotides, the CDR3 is TGTGCCAGTAGTATCCGGGCCGCCTACAATGAGCAGTTCTTC.